The 18 T cell receptor beta chains listed next were all sequenced from one sample in a study of blood T cell repertoires in COVID-19. Assay used: immunoSEQ multiplex PCR; TCRdb lists only in-frame clones, some missing. The table records about 98,000 clones, just under 85% of them present only once. The sequencing input was peripheral blood. All receptors derive from a man aged 35 to 55 with active or convalescent COVID-19.

The chain uses TRBV2 and TRBJ1-5; 12 bases fit TRBD1. This CDR3 has 15 residues. After removal of 6 bases from V and 3 bases from J, the junction contained 3 bases not matched to a gene. Germline V gives CDR1 SNHLY, CDR2 FYNNEI. The DNA of the CDR3 is TGTGCCAGCAGGGGACAGGGGGCTAACAATCAGCCCCAGCATTTT. Encoded protein: CASRGQGANNQPQHF. Full variable domain (rest looked up from reference TRBV2 and TRBJ1-5): EPEVTQTPSHQVTQMGQEVILRCVPISNHLYFYWYRQILGQKVEFLVSFYNNEISEKSEIFDDQFSVERPDGSNFTLKIRSTKLEDSAMYFCASRGQGANNQPQHFGDGTRLSIL.

The gene calls are TRBV15 and TRBJ1-3, with D unclear. This CDR3 contains 18 residues. The V gene lost 0 bases and the J gene lost 0 bases, with 15 bases spanning the gap. The germline V gene encodes CDR1 LNHNV and CDR2 YYDKDF (reference sequence). CDR3 sequence (DNA): TGTGCCACCAGCAGAGATAGCCCGCGGGCTTTCTCTGGAAACACCATATATTTT. It yields the protein CATSRDSPRAFSGNTIYF.

The V and J genes are TRBV9 and TRBJ1-2, with D hard to call. The V gene lost 4 bases and the J gene lost 2 bases, with 12 bases spanning the gap. The CDR3 covers 14 residues. The germline V gene has CDR1 SGDLS and CDR2 YYNGEE. The CDR3 DNA follows: TGTGCCAGCAGCCCCCCGGCGGGGAACTATGGCTACACCTTC. This sequence encodes CASSPPAGNYGYTF.

J is TRBJ2-7 and V is TRBV7-2; the D gene is possibly TRBD2 (6 bases). CDR1 SGHTA and CDR2 FQGNSA come from the germline V gene. The CDR3 has 15 amino acids. The V end lost 4 bases, the J end lost 3 bases, and 16 bases lay between the germline ends. DNA for the CDR3: TGTGCCAGCAGCTCAAACTCCGGGACTGTCTACGAGCAGTACTTC. This codes for CASSSNSGTVYEQYF.

The chain is built from TRBV10-3 and TRBJ1-1, with 9 nucleotides matching TRBD1. The CDR3 is made up of 15 amino acids. The germline V gene encodes CDR1 ENHRY and CDR2 SYGVKD. Losses at the gene ends were 6 bases for V and 2 bases for J; bases not matched to a gene: 7. The CDR3 is CAIRPQGALNTEAFF. In nucleotides, the CDR3 is TGTGCCATCAGGCCACAGGGGGCCTTAAACACTGAAGCTTTCTTT.

This clone came up once. V gene TRBV19 combines with J gene TRBJ1-3, with 8 bases identical to TRBD1. J lost 4 bases, V lost 3 bases, and 5 bases had no gene match. The CDR3 extends over 15 amino acids. Germline loops: CDR1 LNHDA, CDR2 SQIVND (reference sequence). The CDR3 nucleotides are TGTGCCAGTAGTATCGGACAGGGAGGAGGAAACACCATATATTTT. Translating it yields CASSIGQGGGNTIYF.

The J gene is TRBJ2-7, the V gene TRBV19, with D possibly being TRBD1 (5 bases). The CDR3 is 12 residues long. V lost 5 bases, J lost 3 bases, and 8 bases lay in between. From germline, CDR1 is LNHDA and CDR2 SQIVND (reference sequence). The CDR3 nucleotides read TGTGCCAGTAGTGGCAGGGTCTACGAGCAGTACTTC. Translating it yields CASSGRVYEQYF. The full variable domain, rest sourced from reference TRBV19 and TRBJ2-7, is DGGITQSPKYLFRKEGQNVTLSCEQNLNHDAMYWYRQDPGQGLRLIYYSQIVNDFQKGDIAEGYSVSREKKESFPLTVTSAQKNPTAFYLCASSGRVYEQYFGPGTRLTVT.

CDR3 protein: CATSAATSGEKDTQYF. The CDR3 coding sequence is TGTGCCACCAGTGCCGCGACTAGCGGGGAAAAAGATACGCAGTATTTT. The chain is built from TRBV24-1 and TRBJ2-3; TRBD2 matches at 11 bases. The CDR3 covers 16 residues. The germline CDR1 and CDR2 sequences are KGHDR and SFDVKD. The V and J ends lost 5 bases and 5 bases, in that order; junction bases with no gene match: 8.

V is TRBV2 and J is TRBJ2-3; weak D call: TRBD1 (5 bases). There are 10 residues in the CDR3. Trimming took off 10 bases at V and 6 bases at J, with 8 bases between the two ends. The germline V gene has CDR1 SNHLY and CDR2 FYNNEI. CDR3 nucleotides: TGTGCCACCTACAGGGATACGCAGTATTTT. It specifies CATYRDTQYF.

The chain is built from TRBV2 and TRBJ1-3, with 12 bases matching TRBD1. Germline-derived CDR1 and CDR2 are SNHLY and FYNNEI. The trim removed 5 bases at V and 2 bases at J, leaving 1 base unmatched. The CDR3 extends over 15 amino acids. The CDR3 region has the DNA TGTGCCAGCAGTCGGGACAGGGGGCCTGGAAACACCATATATTTT. Encoded protein: CASSRDRGPGNTIYF.

CDR3 nucleotide sequence: TGTGCCAGCAGCCGAGTTTTTGAAGCTTTCTTT. This codes for CASSRVFEAFF. The chain couples TRBV11-2 to TRBJ1-1, with D hard to call. CDR3 length: 11 amino acids. The germline gives CDR1 SGHAT, CDR2 FQNNGV. V lost 5 bases and J lost 7, with 8 bases in between.

V is TRBV27 and J is TRBJ2-1; 9 bases line up with TRBD2. Germline CDR1 reads MNHEY; CDR2 reads SMNVEV (reference sequence). The CDR3 loop spans 18 amino acids. With 5 bases clipped from V and 3 bases from J, the junction kept 14 bases outside the gene matches. The CDR3 region is CASSPTQRGAGVYNEQFF. In DNA, the CDR3 is TGTGCCAGCAGTCCTACCCAGCGGGGGGCGGGGGTCTACAATGAGCAGTTCTTC.

The chain links TRBV9 to TRBJ2-1; TRBD1 matches 9 bases. The CDR3 is 15 residues long. V lost 0 bases to trimming and J lost 4 bases; unmatched junction nucleotides: 2. Germline lookup yields CDR1 SGDLS and CDR2 YYNGEE. The CDR3 DNA follows: TGTGCCAGCAGCGTAGGGGACAGGGAATACAATGAGCAGTTCTTC. Translation: CASSVGDREYNEQFF.

The chain uses TRBV19 and TRBJ1-5; D is uncertain. The germline V and J ends were trimmed by 3 bases and 7 bases, with 13 bases remaining between them. This CDR3 contains 14 residues. The V gene's germline CDR1 is LNHDA and CDR2 SQIVND (reference sequence). CDR3 protein: CASSIEITSQPQHF. CDR3 nucleotides: TGTGCCAGTAGTATTGAGATAACGTCCCAGCCCCAGCATTTT. Looking up the rest from reference TRBV19 and TRBJ1-5 gives the full variable domain: DGGITQSPKYLFRKEGQNVTLSCEQNLNHDAMYWYRQDPGQGLRLIYYSQIVNDFQKGDIAEGYSVSREKKESFPLTVTSAQKNPTAFYLCASSIEITSQPQHFGDGTRLSIL.

V usage is TRBV7-2 and J usage is TRBJ2-3, with D tentatively TRBD2 (7 bases). Deletions cut 5 bases from V and 2 bases from J, with 17 bases between. This CDR3 region has 16 residues. Germline CDR1 SGHTA, CDR2 FQGNSA. The CDR3 is CASSVWGRGSTDTQYF. CDR3 DNA sequence: TGTGCCAGCAGCGTCTGGGGGCGGGGGTCCACAGATACGCAGTATTTT.

V is TRBV5-6 and J is TRBJ2-3; D not resolved. The germline gives CDR1 SGHDT, CDR2 YYEEEE. The CDR3 is 12 residues long. Trimming stripped 5 bases from V and 3 bases from J, with 7 bases between. CDR3 in amino acids: CASSYMTDTQYF. Here the CDR3 DNA reads TGTGCCAGCAGTTATATGACAGATACGCAGTATTTT.

The V gene is TRBV7-6, the J gene TRBJ1-3; D ambiguous. Germline CDR1 reads SGHVS; CDR2 reads FNYEAQ. The V end was cut by 8 bases, the J end by 0 bases, with 8 bases between. The CDR3 contains 13 residues. CDR3 sequence reads: CASSPDSGNTIYF. DNA of the CDR3: TGTGCCAGCTCGCCAGACTCTGGAAACACCATATATTTT.

The chain couples TRBV7-3 to TRBJ1-1; 7 bases match TRBD1. The CDR3 runs to 15 residues. The J segment lost 1 base and the V segment lost 8 bases, leaving 10 bases of the junction unmatched. CDR1 is SGHTA and CDR2 is FQGTGA in the germline V gene. This CDR3 is CASARGRGENTEAFF. CDR3 coding DNA: TGTGCCAGCGCGAGGGGGCGAGGGGAGAACACTGAAGCTTTCTTT.